This T cell receptor (beta chain) was profiled in a study of immune characteristics of hereditary and idiopathic chronic pancreatitis. Study findings and constraints: Chronic pancreatitis from alcohol use was left out of the study. Gene families like TRBV10, TRBV19, TRBV23 and TRBV5 were used differently between subtypes.

Clones were read by immunoSEQ multiplex PCR, and TCRdb kept only the in-frame ones, dropping some. This table holds over 12,000 clones, about 70% found once. For this clone: Its antigen is currently unknown.

There are 15 residues in the CDR3. Germline loops: CDR1 SGHRS, CDR2 YFSETQ. V was shortened by 0 bases and J by 2 bases, with 9 bases between the two germline ends. Total pancreatectomy with islet autotransplantation was the source of the chronic pancreatitis pancreas tissue. Chronic pancreatitis patients in the study lacked known diabetes history. Sequencing input: pancreas tissue with hereditary chronic pancreatitis. The receptor was derived from a human donor with chronic pancreatitis. The gene calls are TRBV5-1 and TRBJ2-1; D unresolved. CDR3 amino acids: CASSLASPPYNEQFF. The DNA for the CDR3 is TGCGCCAGCAGCTTGGCTAGTCCCCCCTACAATGAGCAGTTCTTC.